The T cell receptor beta chain under discussion was sequenced for a study of OX40 agonist ivuxolimab in advanced cancers. The wider study: The patients' treatment was ivuxolimab, an agonistic anti-OX40 (CD134) antibody. Of the participants, about 40% had some prior anti-PD-1, anti-PD-L1 or anti-CTLA-4 therapy, which was allowed.

The study, taken as a whole, reports: Low normalized T-cell clonal expansion was also seen in some nonresponders. Partial responders dosed at 0.1-3.0 mg/kg displayed clonal expansion ranking among the lowest.

A remark on this clone: What it binds is unknown.

V dropped 4 bases and J dropped 6; count of bases not matched to a gene: 3. Germline assignment: CDR1 SGHRS and CDR2 YFSETQ. This CDR3 has 13 amino acids. The method was immunoSEQ multiplex PCR; TCRdb's version includes in-frame clones alone and lacks a portion of them. The sample contains 65,000 to 85,000 clones, about 85% of which appear only once. The receptor comes from an adult with an advanced solid tumor such as melanoma, head and neck, liver or kidney cancer. This chain joins TRBV5-1 and TRBJ1-2, with 10 bases fitting TRBD1. Sequencing was performed on CD4+ or CD8+ T cells sorted from blood, taken in a trial of the OX40 agonist ivuxolimab. The CDR3 protein is CASSPGTGDGYTF. In DNA, the CDR3 is TGCGCCAGCAGCCCGGGGACAGGGGATGGCTACACCTTC. Full variable domain (outside the CDR3, taken from reference TRBV5-1 and TRBJ1-2): KAGVTQTPRYLIKTRGQQVTLSCSPISGHRSVSWYQQTPGQGLQFLFEYFSETQRNKGNFPGRFSGRQFSNSRSEMNVSTLELGDSALYLCASSPGTGDGYTFGSGTRLTVV.